Below, one T cell receptor (beta chain) is given with its context. The antigen remains undetermined. The sample belongs to a study of identifying expanded T cells in peripheral blood. Regarding the study as a whole: Roughly 1.1 clones differed between technical replicates, versus 16.4 and 19 over time.

Here immunoSEQ multiplex PCR was the method, and the copy in TCRdb shows in-frame clones only, minus some. The sample lists some 130,000 clones, 86% seen once, with roughly 8% in the top ten. The CDR3 is made up of 13 amino acids. V shed 4 bases and J shed 5 bases, with 8 bases lying between them. CDR1 SEHNR and CDR2 FQNEAQ come from the germline V gene (reference sequence). The sequenced material came from blood. The chain links TRBV7-9 to TRBJ2-2; D may correspond to TRBD1 or TRBD2 (5 bases each). The sequence came from a person between 18 and 69 years old in good health. CDR3 DNA sequence: TGTGCCAGCAGCTGGGGGACGACCGGGGAGCTGTTTTTT. This sequence encodes CASSWGTTGELFF.